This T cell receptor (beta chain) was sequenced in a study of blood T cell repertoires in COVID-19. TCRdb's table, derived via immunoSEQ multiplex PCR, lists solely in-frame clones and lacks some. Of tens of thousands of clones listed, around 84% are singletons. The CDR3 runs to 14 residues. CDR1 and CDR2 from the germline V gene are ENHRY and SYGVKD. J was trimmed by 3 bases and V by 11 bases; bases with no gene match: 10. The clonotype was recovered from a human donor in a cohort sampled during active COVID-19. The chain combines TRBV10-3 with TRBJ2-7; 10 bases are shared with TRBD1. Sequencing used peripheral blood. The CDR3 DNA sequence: TGTGCCTCTTCACCTGGGACAGGGGTCTACGAGCAGTACTTC. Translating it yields CASSPGTGVYEQYF.